Presented here are 15 T cell receptor beta chains from one specimen sequenced in a study of shared clonotypes between healthy human individuals (dated by TCRdb to 2018 to 2020). Receptor amplification or capture employed the immunoSEQ multiplex PCR assay. The source is immuneACCESS, and TCRdb retained only in-frame sequences with V and J called. Part of the clones is not carried over; for the studies checked, unresolved V genes explain less than half of this, and the remainder is unexplained. The sample table holds over a million clones, of which 95% to 97% were seen once. The ten biggest clones cover 1% to 1.5% of the sample. The material sequenced was naive CD4+ T cells sorted from blood. Per the publication, the cell subset or site label means: CD45RA+ positively selected. The receptor source for this set is a young man in good health.

The rearrangement uses TRBV5-1 and TRBJ2-3, with TRBD2 as a possible D gene (5 bases). V was clipped by 4 bases and J by 4 bases, with 16 bases between them. The CDR3 contains 15 residues. The germline gives CDR1 SGHRS, CDR2 YFSETQ. The CDR3 loop reads CASSPNTGSADTQYF. Written as DNA, the CDR3 is TGCGCCAGCAGCCCGAACACGGGGAGCGCAGATACGCAGTATTTT.

V is TRBV6-1 and J is TRBJ2-3; 9 positions match TRBD2. Germline CDR1 MNHNS, CDR2 SASEGT. CDR3 length: 14 residues. The V gene end was trimmed by 8 bases and the J gene end by 3 bases; junction bases not matched to a gene: 6. The CDR3 here is CASHFSGRTDTQYF. The CDR3 nucleotides are TGTGCCAGCCATTTTAGCGGGAGAACAGATACGCAGTATTTT.

This clone was observed a few times. The chain employs TRBV19 and TRBJ2-1; 9 bases align to TRBD2. Germline V gene lookup returns CDR1 LNHDA and CDR2 SQIVND (reference sequence). The CDR3 covers 15 residues. The V and J ends lost 9 bases and 6 bases, in that order; junction bases with no gene match: 12. CDR3 sequence reads: CASSRDPAGGNEQFF. The CDR3 DNA sequence: TGTGCCAGCTCAAGGGACCCAGCGGGAGGCAATGAGCAGTTCTTC.

The chain combines TRBV7-8 with TRBJ2-1; D may be TRBD1 (7 bases). Trimming stripped 5 bases from V and 4 bases from J, with 18 bases between. Germline CDR1 reads SGHVS; CDR2 reads FQNEAQ. This CDR3 is 16 amino acids long. Written as DNA, the CDR3 is TGTGCCAGCAGCCCCCAGGGGGGAGTGTATTACAATGAGCAGTTCTTC. Its translation is CASSPQGGVYYNEQFF.

This clone has a single count. This chain uses TRBV7-2 with TRBJ1-5, with D perhaps matching TRBD1 (6 bases). Trimming left V 6 bases short and J 1 base short, with 13 bases between. The germline V gene encodes CDR1 SGHTA and CDR2 FQGNSA. CDR3 length: 15 residues. CDR3 residues: CASRKGGASNQPQHF. The DNA of the CDR3 is TGTGCCAGCAGGAAGGGGGGGGCGAGCAATCAGCCCCAGCATTTT.

The chain joins TRBV18 to TRBJ2-4; D is uncertain. The length of the CDR3 is 12 residues. Germline-derived CDR1 and CDR2 are KGHSH and LQKENI. V was trimmed by 2 bases and J by 12 bases, leaving 11 bases between them. CDR3 sequence: CASSPINEAQYF. In nucleotides, the CDR3 is TGTGCCAGCTCACCAATTAACGAAGCTCAGTACTTC. The whole variable domain, filled in from reference TRBV18 and TRBJ2-4, reads NAGVMQNPRHLVRRRGQEARLRCSPMKGHSHVYWYRQLPEEGLKFMVYLQKENIIDESGMPKERFSAEFPKEGPSILRIQQVVRGDSAAYFCASSPINEAQYFGAGTRLSVL.

The rearrangement joins TRBV19 to TRBJ2-4, with 7 bases aligning to TRBD1. With 5 bases clipped from V and 4 bases from J, the junction kept 8 bases outside the gene matches. The germline gives CDR1 LNHDA, CDR2 SQIVND (reference sequence). The CDR3 runs 15 residues. CDR3 nucleotide sequence: TGTGCCAGTAGTGTGTTAGACAGGGAGAAAAACATTCAGTACTTC. Translating gives CASSVLDREKNIQYF.

This clone showed up just once. The chain joins TRBV13 to TRBJ2-1, with 13 bases that match TRBD2. J gave up 3 bases and V 5 bases, and 4 bases lay outside the gene matches. The CDR3 has 16 amino acids. Germline values: CDR1 PRHDT, CDR2 FYEKMQ (reference sequence). The DNA of the CDR3 is TGTGCCAGCAGCGCCCGACTAGCGGGAGGCTACAATGAGCAGTTCTTC. This encodes CASSARLAGGYNEQFF.

V usage is TRBV6-1 and J usage is TRBJ2-1; D not resolved. Germline CDR1 and CDR2: MNHNS and SASEGT. V gave up 2 bases and J gave up 8 bases, with 13 bases separating them. This CDR3 is built from 14 residues. CDR3 in DNA: TGTGCCAGCAGTGAAACCGGTAGGGTTTATGAGCAGTTCTTC. Amino acids: CASSETGRVYEQFF.

The chain has TRBV15 and TRBJ1-1; D not resolved. In germline, CDR1 is LNHNV, CDR2 YYDKDF (reference sequence). V gave up 0 bases and J gave up 0 bases, with 11 bases separating them. This CDR3 is 16 amino acids long. This CDR3 reads CATSRDRRKLNTEAFF. CDR3 DNA: TGTGCCACCAGCAGAGATAGGAGAAAATTGAACACTGAAGCTTTCTTT.

The V gene is TRBV6-5, the J gene TRBJ2-1; D ambiguous. Germline V gives CDR1 MNHEY, CDR2 SVGAGI. This CDR3 has 15 residues. The germline V and J ends were trimmed by 3 bases and 9 bases, with 18 bases remaining between them. In nucleotides, the CDR3 is TGTGCCAGCAGTTATTGGTGGCCACAAGAGAGTGAGCAGTTCTTC. Translating it yields CASSYWWPQESEQFF.

The rearrangement uses TRBV5-6 and TRBJ2-7, with a weak D call TRBD1 (5 bases). Germline V CDR1 and CDR2: SGHDT, YYEEEE. The CDR3 has 13 residues. CDR3 sequence: CAPLGAGTYEQYF. In DNA, the CDR3 is TGTGCGCCGTTAGGGGCAGGGACCTACGAGCAGTACTTC.

On this clone itself: The sample contains more than one DNA sequence encoding this CDR3. The chain carries TRBV18 and TRBJ2-2; D is undetermined. The CDR3 consists of 13 residues. The germline V gene encodes CDR1 KGHSH and CDR2 LQKENI. Trimming removed 3 bases from V and 7 bases from J, with 9 bases in between. The CDR3 DNA reads TGTGCCAGCTCACCTGGAGTACACGGGGAGCTGTTTTTT. It encodes CASSPGVHGELFF.

V is TRBV18 and J is TRBJ1-3; D gene ambiguous. The V and J ends lost 4 bases and 4 bases respectively, with 11 bases between them. The CDR3 consists of 14 residues. Germline V gene sequence: CDR1 KGHSH, CDR2 LQKENI. The CDR3 bases are TGTGCCAGCTCACGCGACCTTCGAGGAAACACCATATATTTT. It specifies CASSRDLRGNTIYF.

CDR3 coding DNA: TGTGCCAGCAGCTTAAGGAACTACAATGAGCAGTTCTTC. Its protein product is CASSLRNYNEQFF. V gene TRBV11-2 combines with J gene TRBJ2-1; no definite D call. V lost 2 bases and J 3 bases, leaving 5 bases between the germline ends. In germline, CDR1 is SGHAT, CDR2 FQNNGV. The length of the CDR3 is 13 residues.